The 3 T cell receptor beta chains listed next were all sequenced from one sample in a study of cytomegalovirus exposure and HLA in healthy donors. The PCR ran on 60 Vbeta and 13 Jbeta primers. Some clones are missing from TCRdb's copy, which holds only in-frame ones; the method was immunoSEQ multiplex PCR. This table holds around 200,000 clones. The sequencing sample was made of PBMCs. These receptors all stem from a young woman in good health and CMV-seropositive.

The rearrangement joins TRBV5-5 to TRBJ1-5; D not resolved. V gave up 3 bases and J gave up 5 bases, with 9 bases separating them. Per the germline V gene, CDR1 is SGHKS and CDR2 is YYEKEE (reference sequence). CDR3 length: 13 residues. CDR3 loop: CASSSRHDQPQHF. CDR3 DNA: TGTGCCAGCAGCTCCCGACATGATCAGCCCCAGCATTTT.

The chain has TRBV7-2 and TRBJ1-1; D is unclear. Germline CDR1 and CDR2: SGHTA and FQGNSA. V lost 1 base and J lost 0, with 9 bases in between. The CDR3 length is 15 residues. The CDR3 region is CASSLVFAVNTEAFF. Here the CDR3 DNA reads TGTGCCAGCAGCTTAGTTTTTGCAGTGAACACTGAAGCTTTCTTT.

V and J are TRBV30 and TRBJ2-5; no firm D call. CDR3 size: 12 residues. Deletions cut 0 bases from V and 1 base from J, with 3 bases between. CDR1 and CDR2 (germline): GTSNPN, SVGIG (reference sequence). This chain's CDR3 is CAWSVSQETQYF. As DNA, the CDR3 is TGTGCCTGGAGTGTCTCCCAAGAGACCCAGTACTTC.